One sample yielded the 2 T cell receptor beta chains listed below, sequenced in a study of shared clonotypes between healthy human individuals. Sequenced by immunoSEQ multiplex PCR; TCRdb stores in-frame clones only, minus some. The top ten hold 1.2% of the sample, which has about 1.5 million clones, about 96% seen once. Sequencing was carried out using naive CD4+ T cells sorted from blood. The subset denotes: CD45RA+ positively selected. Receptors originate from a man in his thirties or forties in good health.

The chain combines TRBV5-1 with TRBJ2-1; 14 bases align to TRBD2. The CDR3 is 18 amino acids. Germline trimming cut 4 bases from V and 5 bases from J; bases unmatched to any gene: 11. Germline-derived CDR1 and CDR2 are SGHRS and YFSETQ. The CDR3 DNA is TGCGCCAGCAGCACGGGACTAGCGGGAGCTTCTCTTAACAATGAGCAGTTCTTC. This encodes CASSTGLAGASLNNEQFF.

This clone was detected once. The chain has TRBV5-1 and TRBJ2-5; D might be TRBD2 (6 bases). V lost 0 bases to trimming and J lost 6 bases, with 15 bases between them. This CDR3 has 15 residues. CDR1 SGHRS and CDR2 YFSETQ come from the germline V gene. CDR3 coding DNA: TGCGCCAGCAGCTTGGGTGTAGCGGTGGGGAAGACCCAGTACTTC. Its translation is CASSLGVAVGKTQYF.